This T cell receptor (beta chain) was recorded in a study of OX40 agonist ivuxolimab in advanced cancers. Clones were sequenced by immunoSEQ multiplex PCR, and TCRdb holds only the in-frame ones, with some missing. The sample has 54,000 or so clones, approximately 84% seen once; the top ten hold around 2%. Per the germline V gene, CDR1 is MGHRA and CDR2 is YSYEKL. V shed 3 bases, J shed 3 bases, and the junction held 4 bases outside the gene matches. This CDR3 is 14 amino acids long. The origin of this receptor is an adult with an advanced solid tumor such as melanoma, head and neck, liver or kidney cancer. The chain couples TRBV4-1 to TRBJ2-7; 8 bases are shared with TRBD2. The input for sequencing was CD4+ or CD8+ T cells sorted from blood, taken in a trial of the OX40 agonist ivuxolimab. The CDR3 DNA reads TGCGCCAGCAGCCAGGGGACTAGAGACTACGAGCAGTACTTC. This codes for CASSQGTRDYEQYF.